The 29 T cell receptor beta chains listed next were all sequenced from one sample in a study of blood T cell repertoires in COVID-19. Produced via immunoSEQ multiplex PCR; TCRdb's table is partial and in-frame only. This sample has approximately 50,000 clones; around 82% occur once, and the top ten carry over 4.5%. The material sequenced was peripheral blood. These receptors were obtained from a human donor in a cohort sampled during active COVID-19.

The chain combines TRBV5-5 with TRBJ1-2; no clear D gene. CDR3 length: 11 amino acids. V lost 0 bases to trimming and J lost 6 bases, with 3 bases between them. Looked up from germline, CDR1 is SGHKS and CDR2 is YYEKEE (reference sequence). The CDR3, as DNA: TGTGCCAGCAGCTTGGCTCATGGCTACACCTTC. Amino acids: CASSLAHGYTF.

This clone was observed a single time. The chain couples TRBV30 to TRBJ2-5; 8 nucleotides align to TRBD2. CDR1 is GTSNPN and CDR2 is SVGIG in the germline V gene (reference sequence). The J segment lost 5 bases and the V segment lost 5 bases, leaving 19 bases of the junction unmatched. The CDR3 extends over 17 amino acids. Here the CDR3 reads CAWPRIKVAGKGETQYF. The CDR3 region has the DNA TGTGCCTGGCCAAGGATAAAAGTAGCGGGAAAAGGGGAGACCCAGTACTTC.

This chain's CDR3 is CASSQSDRVNQPQHF. CDR3 sequence (DNA): TGCGCCAGCAGTCAATCGGACAGGGTCAATCAGCCCCAGCATTTT. This chain links TRBV23-1 with TRBJ1-5; 8 bases match TRBD1. TRBV23-1 has ORF status, its function being uncertain. CDR3 size: 15 residues. V trimming: 0 bases; J trimming: 3 bases; junction bases outside the gene matches: 1.

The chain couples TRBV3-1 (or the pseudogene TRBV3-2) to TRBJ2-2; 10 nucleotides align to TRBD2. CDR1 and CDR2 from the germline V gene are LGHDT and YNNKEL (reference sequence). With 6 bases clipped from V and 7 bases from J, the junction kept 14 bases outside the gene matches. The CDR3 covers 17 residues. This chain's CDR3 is CASSESMASGGNGELFF. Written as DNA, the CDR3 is TGTGCCAGCAGTGAAAGCATGGCTAGCGGGGGAAACGGGGAGCTGTTTTTT.

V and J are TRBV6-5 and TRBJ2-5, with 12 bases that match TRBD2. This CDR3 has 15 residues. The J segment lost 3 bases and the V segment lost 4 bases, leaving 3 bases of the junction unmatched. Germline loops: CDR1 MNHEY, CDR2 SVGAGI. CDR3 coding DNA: TGTGCCAGCAGTTCTAGCGGGGGGGCTAAAGAGACCCAGTACTTC. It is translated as CASSSSGGAKETQYF.

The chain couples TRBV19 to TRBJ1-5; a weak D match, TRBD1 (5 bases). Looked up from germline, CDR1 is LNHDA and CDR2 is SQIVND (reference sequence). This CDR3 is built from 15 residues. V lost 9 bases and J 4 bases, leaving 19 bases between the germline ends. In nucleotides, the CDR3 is TGTGCCAGCACTTGGGGCCGAGAAGGGAATCAGCCCCAGCATTTT. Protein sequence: CASTWGREGNQPQHF.

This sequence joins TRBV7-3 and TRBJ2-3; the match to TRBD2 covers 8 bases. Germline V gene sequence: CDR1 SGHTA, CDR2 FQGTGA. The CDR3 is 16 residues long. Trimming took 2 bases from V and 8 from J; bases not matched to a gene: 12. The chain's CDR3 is CASSLPAGGGVGTQYF. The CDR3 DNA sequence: TGTGCCAGCAGCTTACCTGCGGGGGGCGGTGTTGGTACGCAGTATTTT.

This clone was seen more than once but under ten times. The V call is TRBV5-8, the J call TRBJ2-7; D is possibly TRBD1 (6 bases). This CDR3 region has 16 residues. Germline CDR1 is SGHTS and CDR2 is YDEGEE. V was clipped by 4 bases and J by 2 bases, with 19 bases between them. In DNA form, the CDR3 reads TGTGCCAGCAGCCCGGGCAGGACAGTGACCCCCTACGAGCAGTACTTC. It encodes CASSPGRTVTPYEQYF.

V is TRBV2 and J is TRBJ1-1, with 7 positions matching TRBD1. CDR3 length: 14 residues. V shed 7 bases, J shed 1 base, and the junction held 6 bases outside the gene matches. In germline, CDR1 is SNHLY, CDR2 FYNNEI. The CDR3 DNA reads TGTGCCAGCATCCAAGACAGGGCGAACACTGAAGCTTTCTTT. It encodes CASIQDRANTEAFF.

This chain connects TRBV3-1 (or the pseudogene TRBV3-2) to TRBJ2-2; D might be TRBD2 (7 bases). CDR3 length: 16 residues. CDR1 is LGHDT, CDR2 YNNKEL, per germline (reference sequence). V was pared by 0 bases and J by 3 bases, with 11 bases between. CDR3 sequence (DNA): TGTGCCAGCAGCCAAGATCTCGGGGGGCACACCGGGGAGCTGTTTTTT. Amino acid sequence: CASSQDLGGHTGELFF.

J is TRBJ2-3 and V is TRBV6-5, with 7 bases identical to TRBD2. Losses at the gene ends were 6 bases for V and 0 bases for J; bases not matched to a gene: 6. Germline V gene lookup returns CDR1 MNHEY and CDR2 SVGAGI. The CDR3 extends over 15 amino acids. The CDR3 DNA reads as TGTGCCAGCAGGTCTGCGCGGGGGAGCACAGATACGCAGTATTTT. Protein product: CASRSARGSTDTQYF.

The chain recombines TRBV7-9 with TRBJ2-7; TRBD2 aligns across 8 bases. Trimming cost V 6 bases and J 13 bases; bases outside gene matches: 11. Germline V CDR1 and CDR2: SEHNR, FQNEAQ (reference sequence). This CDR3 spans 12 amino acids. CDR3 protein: CASSFGAGGEYF. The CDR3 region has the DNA TGTGCCAGCAGTTTCGGGGCGGGGGGCGAATACTTC.

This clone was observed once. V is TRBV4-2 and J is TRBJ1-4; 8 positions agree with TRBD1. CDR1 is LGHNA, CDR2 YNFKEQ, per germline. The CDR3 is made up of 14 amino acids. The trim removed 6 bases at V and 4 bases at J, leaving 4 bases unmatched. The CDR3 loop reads CASRRQGFNEKLFF. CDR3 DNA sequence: TGTGCCAGCAGACGACAGGGGTTTAATGAAAAACTGTTTTTT.

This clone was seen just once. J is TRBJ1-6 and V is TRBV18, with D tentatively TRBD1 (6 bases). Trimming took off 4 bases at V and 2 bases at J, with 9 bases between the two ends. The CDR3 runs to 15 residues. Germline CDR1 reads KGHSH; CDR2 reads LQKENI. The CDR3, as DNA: TGTGCCAGCTCACTACAGGGCCCCTATAATTCACCCCTCCACTTT. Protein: CASSLQGPYNSPLHF.

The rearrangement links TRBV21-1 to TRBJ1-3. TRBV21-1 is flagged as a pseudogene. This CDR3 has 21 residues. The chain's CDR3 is CASREGGAPGLSTHRGNTIYF. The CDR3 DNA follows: TGTGCCAGCCGCGAGGGAGGCGCTCCGGGACTATCGACCCACAGGGGAAACACCATATATTTT.

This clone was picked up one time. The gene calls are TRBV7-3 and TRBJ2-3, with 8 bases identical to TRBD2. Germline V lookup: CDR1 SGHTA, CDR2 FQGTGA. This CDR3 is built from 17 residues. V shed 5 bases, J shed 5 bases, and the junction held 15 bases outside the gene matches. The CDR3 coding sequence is TGTGCCAGCAGCCTAGCGTCCGCGGGGGGCCCCCAAGATACGCAGTATTTT. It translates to CASSLASAGGPQDTQYF.

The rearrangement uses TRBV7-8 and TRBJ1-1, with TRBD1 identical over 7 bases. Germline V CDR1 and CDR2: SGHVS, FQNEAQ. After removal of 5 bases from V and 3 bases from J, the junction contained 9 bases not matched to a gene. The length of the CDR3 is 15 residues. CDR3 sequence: CASSPLTGWDTEAFF. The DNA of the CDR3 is TGTGCCAGCAGCCCCTTGACAGGGTGGGACACTGAAGCTTTCTTT.

The CDR3 sequence: CATRWDRGYGYTF. The CDR3 nucleotides are TGTGCCACCAGATGGGACAGGGGCTATGGCTACACCTTC. V gene TRBV15 combines with J gene TRBJ1-2; TRBD1 agrees at 10 bases. V lost 6 bases, J lost 4 bases, and 2 bases stayed unmatched. The CDR3 extends over 13 amino acids. The germline CDR1 and CDR2 sequences are LNHNV and YYDKDF (reference sequence).

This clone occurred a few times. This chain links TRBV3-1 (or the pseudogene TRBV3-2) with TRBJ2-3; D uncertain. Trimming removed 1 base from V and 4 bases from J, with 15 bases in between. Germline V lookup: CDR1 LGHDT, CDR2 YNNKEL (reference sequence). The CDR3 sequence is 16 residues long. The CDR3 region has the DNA TGTGCCAGCAGCCAAGGACTCCCTATGGTTTCAGATACGCAGTATTTT. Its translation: CASSQGLPMVSDTQYF.

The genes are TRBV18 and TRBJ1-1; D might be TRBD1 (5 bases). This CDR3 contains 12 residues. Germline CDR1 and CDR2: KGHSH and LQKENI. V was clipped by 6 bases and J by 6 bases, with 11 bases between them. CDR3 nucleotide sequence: TGTGCCAGCTCGCAGGAGGGACCTGAAGCTTTCTTT. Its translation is CASSQEGPEAFF. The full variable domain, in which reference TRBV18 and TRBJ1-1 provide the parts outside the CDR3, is NAGVMQNPRHLVRRRGQEARLRCSPMKGHSHVYWYRQLPEEGLKFMVYLQKENIIDESGMPKERFSAEFPKEGPSILRIQQVVRGDSAAYFCASSQEGPEAFFGQGTRLTVV.

CDR3 sequence: CASSRQLGTDTQYF. Written as DNA, the CDR3 is TGCGCCAGCAGCAGACAGCTGGGCACAGATACGCAGTATTTT. The chain is built from TRBV5-1 and TRBJ2-3, with D perhaps TRBD1 (5 bases). V lost 4 bases, J lost 1 base, and 10 bases lay in between. This CDR3 is built from 14 residues. The V gene's germline CDR1 is SGHRS and CDR2 YFSETQ. The full variable domain, rest sourced from reference TRBV5-1 and TRBJ2-3, is KAGVTQTPRYLIKTRGQQVTLSCSPISGHRSVSWYQQTPGQGLQFLFEYFSETQRNKGNFPGRFSGRQFSNSRSEMNVSTLELGDSALYLCASSRQLGTDTQYFGPGTRLTVL.

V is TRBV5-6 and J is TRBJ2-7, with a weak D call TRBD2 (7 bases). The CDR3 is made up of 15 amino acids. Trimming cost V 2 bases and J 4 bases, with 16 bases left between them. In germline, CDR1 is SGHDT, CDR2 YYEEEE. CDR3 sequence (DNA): TGTGCCAGCAGCTTTGGCGGGGGCGATTATTACGAGCAGTACTTC. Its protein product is CASSFGGGDYYEQYF.

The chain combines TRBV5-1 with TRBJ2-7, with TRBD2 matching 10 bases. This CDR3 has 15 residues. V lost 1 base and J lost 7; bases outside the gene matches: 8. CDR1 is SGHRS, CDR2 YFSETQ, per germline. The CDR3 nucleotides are TGCGCCAGCAGCTTGCGGAGCGGGGGGGCCGGGGAGCAGTACTTC. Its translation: CASSLRSGGAGEQYF. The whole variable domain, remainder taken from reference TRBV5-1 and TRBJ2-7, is KAGVTQTPRYLIKTRGQQVTLSCSPISGHRSVSWYQQTPGQGLQFLFEYFSETQRNKGNFPGRFSGRQFSNSRSEMNVSTLELGDSALYLCASSLRSGGAGEQYFGPGTRLTVT.

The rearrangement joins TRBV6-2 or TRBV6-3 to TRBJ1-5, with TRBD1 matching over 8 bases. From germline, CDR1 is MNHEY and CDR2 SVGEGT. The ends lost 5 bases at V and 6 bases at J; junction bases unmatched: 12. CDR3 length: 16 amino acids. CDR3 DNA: TGTGCCAGCAGTCCAGGGGGCAGCGAACGCAGTCAGCCCCAGCATTTT. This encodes CASSPGGSERSQPQHF.

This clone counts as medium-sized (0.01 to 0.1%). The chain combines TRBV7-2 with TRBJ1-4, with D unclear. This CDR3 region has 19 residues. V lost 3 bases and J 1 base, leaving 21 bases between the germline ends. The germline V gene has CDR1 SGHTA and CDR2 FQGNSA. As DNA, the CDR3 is TGTGCCAGCAGCTTCCTGGTGGTCCAACCGGTTGTAACTAATGAAAAACTGTTTTTT. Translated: CASSFLVVQPVVTNEKLFF.

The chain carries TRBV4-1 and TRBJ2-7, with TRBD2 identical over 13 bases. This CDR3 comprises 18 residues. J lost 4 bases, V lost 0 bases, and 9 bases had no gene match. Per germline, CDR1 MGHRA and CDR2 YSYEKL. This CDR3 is CASSQDGTSGGARYEQYF. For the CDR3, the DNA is TGCGCCAGCAGCCAAGATGGCACTAGCGGGGGGGCTCGGTACGAGCAGTACTTC.

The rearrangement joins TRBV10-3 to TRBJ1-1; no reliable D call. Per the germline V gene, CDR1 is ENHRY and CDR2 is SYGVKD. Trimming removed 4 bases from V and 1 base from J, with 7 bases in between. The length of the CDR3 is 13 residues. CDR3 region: CAISGTGNTEAFF. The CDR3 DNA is TGTGCCATCAGTGGGACTGGGAACACTGAAGCTTTCTTT.

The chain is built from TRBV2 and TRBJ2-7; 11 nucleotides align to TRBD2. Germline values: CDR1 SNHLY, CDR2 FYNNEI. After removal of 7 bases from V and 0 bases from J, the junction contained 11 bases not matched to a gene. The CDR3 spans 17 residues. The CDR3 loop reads CASKRASGGLSSYEQYF. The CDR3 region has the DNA TGTGCCAGCAAGAGGGCTAGCGGGGGGCTAAGCTCCTACGAGCAGTACTTC. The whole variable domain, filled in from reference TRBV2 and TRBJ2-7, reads EPEVTQTPSHQVTQMGQEVILRCVPISNHLYFYWYRQILGQKVEFLVSFYNNEISEKSEIFDDQFSVERPDGSNFTLKIRSTKLEDSAMYFCASKRASGGLSSYEQYFGPGTRLTVT.

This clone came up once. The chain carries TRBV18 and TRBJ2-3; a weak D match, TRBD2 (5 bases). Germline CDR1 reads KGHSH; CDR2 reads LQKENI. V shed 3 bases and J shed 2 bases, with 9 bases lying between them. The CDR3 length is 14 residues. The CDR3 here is CASSPLGITDTQYF. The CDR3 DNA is TGTGCCAGCTCACCGCTCGGGATCACAGATACGCAGTATTTT.